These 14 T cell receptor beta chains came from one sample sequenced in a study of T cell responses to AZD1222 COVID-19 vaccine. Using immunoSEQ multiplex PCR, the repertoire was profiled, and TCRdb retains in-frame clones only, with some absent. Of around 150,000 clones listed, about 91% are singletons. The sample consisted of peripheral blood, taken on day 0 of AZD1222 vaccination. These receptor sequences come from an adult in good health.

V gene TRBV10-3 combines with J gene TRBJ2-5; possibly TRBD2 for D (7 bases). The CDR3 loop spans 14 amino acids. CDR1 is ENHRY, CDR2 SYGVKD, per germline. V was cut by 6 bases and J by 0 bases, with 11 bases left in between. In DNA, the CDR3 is TGTGCCATCAGGGAGGGGGGGAACCAAGAGACCCAGTACTTC. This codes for CAIREGGNQETQYF.

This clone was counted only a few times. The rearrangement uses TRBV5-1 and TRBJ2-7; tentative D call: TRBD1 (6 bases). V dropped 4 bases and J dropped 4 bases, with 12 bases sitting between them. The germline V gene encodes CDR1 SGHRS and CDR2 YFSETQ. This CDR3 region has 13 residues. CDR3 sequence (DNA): TGCGCCAGCAGCCCACAGGGTTTTTACGAGCAGTACTTC. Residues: CASSPQGFYEQYF.

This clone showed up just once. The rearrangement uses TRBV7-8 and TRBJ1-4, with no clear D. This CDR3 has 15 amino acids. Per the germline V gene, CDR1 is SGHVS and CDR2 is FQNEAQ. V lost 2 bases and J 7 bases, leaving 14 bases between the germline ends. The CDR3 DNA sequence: TGTGCCAGCAGCTTAACGGGCCTAGGAGGTGAAAAACTGTTTTTT. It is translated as CASSLTGLGGEKLFF.

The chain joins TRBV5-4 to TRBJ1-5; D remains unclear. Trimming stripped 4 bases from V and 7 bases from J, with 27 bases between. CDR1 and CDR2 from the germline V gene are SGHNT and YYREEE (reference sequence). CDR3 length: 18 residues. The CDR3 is CASSVESNKGKIEQPQHF. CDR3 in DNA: TGTGCCAGCAGCGTAGAATCCAACAAGGGTAAAATAGAGCAGCCCCAGCATTTT.

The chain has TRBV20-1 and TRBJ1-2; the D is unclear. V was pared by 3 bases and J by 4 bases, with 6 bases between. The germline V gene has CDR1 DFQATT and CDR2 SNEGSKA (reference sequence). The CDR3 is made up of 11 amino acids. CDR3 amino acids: CSASGSYGYTF. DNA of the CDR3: TGCAGTGCTAGCGGCAGCTATGGCTACACCTTC.

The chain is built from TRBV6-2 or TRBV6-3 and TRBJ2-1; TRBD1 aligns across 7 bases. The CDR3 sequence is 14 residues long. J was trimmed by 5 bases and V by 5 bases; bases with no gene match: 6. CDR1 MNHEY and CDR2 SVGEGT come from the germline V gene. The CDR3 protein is CASSRGTEHNEQFF. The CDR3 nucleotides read TGTGCCAGCAGTAGGGGGACAGAGCACAATGAGCAGTTCTTC.

The CDR3 nucleotides read TGTGCCTGGAGTGGGGGGACCGGAAGCGGTGAGCAGTTCTTC. Protein sequence: CAWSGGTGSGEQFF. This chain joins TRBV30 and TRBJ2-1; D possibly matches TRBD1 or TRBD2 (5 bases each). Germline lookup yields CDR1 GTSNPN and CDR2 SVGIG (reference sequence). V dropped 1 base and J dropped 9 bases, with 16 bases sitting between them. This CDR3 region has 14 residues.

CDR3 nucleotides: TGTGCCAGCAGTTACTGGACAGCGGGTATCAATGGCTACACCTTC. The encoded protein is CASSYWTAGINGYTF. This chain links TRBV6-5 with TRBJ1-2, with D possibly being TRBD1 (6 bases). CDR1 is MNHEY, CDR2 SVGAGI, per germline. The CDR3 consists of 15 residues. Trimming stripped 1 base from V and 6 bases from J, with 15 bases between.

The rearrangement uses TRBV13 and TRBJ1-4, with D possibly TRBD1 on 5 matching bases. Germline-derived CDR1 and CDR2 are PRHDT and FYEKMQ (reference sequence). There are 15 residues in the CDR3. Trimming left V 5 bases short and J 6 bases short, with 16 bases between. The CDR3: CASSPVGLGDEKLFF. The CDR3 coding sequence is TGTGCCAGCAGCCCGGTGGGGCTCGGGGATGAAAAACTGTTTTTT.

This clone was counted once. CDR3 sequence: CASSFRGQVSYEQYF. In nucleotides, the CDR3 is TGCGCCAGCAGCTTTCGCGGACAGGTATCCTACGAGCAGTACTTC. This chain joins TRBV5-1 and TRBJ2-7, with 7 nucleotides matching TRBD1. The CDR3 length is 15 residues. Germline loops: CDR1 SGHRS, CDR2 YFSETQ. J lost 1 base, V lost 2 bases, and 6 bases had no gene match.

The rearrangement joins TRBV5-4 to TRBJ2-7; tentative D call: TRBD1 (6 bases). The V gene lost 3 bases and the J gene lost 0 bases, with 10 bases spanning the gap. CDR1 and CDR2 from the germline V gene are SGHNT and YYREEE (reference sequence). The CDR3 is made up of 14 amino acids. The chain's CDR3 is CASSSDSVSYEQYF. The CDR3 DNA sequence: TGTGCCAGCAGCTCGGACAGTGTCTCCTACGAGCAGTACTTC.

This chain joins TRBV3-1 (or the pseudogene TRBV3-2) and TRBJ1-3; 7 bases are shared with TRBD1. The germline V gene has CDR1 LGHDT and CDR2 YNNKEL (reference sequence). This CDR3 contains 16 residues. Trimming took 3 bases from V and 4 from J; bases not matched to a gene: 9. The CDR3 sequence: CASSQGKGGNGNTIYF. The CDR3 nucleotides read TGTGCCAGCAGCCAGGGCAAAGGGGGCAACGGAAACACCATATATTTT.

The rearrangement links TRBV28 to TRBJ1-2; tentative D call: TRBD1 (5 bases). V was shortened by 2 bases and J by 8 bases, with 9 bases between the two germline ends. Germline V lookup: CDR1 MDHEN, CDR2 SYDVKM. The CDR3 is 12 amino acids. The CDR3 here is CASSLSWDGYTF. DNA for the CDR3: TGTGCCAGCAGTTTAAGCTGGGACGGCTACACCTTC.

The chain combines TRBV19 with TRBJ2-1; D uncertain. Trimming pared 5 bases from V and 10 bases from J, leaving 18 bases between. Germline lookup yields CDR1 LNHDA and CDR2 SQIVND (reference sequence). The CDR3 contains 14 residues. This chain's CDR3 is CASSSLGGIGEQFF. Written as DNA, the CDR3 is TGTGCCAGTAGTTCTCTGGGCGGCATTGGAGAGCAGTTCTTC.